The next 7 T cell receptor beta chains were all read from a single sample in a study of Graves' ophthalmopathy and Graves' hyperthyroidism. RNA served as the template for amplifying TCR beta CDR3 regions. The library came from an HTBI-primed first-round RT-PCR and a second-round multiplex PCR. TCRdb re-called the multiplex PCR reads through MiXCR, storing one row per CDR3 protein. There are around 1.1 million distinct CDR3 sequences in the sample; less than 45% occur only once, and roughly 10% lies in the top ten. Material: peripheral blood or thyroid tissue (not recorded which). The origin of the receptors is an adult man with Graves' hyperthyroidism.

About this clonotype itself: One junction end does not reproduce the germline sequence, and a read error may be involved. The CDR3 is CASTYGTGVYEQYF. In DNA form, the CDR3 reads TGTGCCAGCACCTACGGGACAGGGGTCTACGAGCAGTACTTC. The chain combines TRBV10-2 with TRBJ2-7; 10 bases are shared with TRBD1. The CDR3 loop spans 14 amino acids. The germline V gene encodes CDR1 WSHSY and CDR2 SAAADI.

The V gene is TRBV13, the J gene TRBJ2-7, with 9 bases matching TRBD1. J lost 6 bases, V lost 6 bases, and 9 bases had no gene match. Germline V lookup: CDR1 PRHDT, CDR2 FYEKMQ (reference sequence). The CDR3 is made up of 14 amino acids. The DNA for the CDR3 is TGTGCCAGCAGTTTCCCGGACAGGGGAGGCGAGCAGTACTTC. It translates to CASSFPDRGGEQYF.

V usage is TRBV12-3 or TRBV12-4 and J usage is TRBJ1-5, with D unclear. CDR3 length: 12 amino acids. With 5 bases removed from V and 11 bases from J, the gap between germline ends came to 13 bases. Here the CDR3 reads CASSNRGTTQHF. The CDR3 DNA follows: TGTGCCAGCAGTAACCGGGGAACTACCCAGCATTTT.

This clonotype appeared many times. The CDR3 is CASSQGEREIGETQYF. The CDR3 DNA follows: TGCGCCAGCAGCCAAGGGGAGCGGGAGATCGGAGAGACCCAGTACTTC. The chain carries TRBV4-1 and TRBJ2-5; 8 positions agree with TRBD2. V shed 1 base and J 4 bases; nucleotides not matched to a gene: 8. The CDR3 has 16 residues. Looked up from germline, CDR1 is MGHRA and CDR2 is YSYEKL.

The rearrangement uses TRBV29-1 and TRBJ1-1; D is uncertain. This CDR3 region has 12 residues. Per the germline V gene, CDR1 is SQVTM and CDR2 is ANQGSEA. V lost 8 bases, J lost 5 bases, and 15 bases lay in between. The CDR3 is CSIGRPRTEAFF. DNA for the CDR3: TGCAGCATCGGACGGCCGAGGACTGAAGCTTTCTTT. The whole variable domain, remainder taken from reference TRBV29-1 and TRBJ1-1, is SAVISQKPSRDICQRGTSLTIQCQVDSQVTMMFWYRQQPGQSLTLIATANQGSEATYESGFVIDKFPISRPNLTFSTLTVSNMSPEDSSIYLCSIGRPRTEAFFGQGTRLTVV.

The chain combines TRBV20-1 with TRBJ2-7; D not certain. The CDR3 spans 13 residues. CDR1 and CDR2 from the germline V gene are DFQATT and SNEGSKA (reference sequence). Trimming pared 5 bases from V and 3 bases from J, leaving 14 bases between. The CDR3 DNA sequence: TGCAGTGCTGGCGCCCCTGAAATCTACGAGCAGTACTTC. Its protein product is CSAGAPEIYEQYF.

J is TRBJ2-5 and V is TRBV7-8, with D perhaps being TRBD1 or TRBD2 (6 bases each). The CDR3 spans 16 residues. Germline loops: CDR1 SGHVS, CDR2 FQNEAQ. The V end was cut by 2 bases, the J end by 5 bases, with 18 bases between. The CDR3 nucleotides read TGTGCCAGCAGCTTAAATACAGGGAGGTTTCGGGAGACCCAGTACTTC. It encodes CASSLNTGRFRETQYF.